This T cell receptor beta chain appears in the sequencing data of a study of T-cell reconstitution after alpha-beta-depleted transplantation in children. This CDR3 region has 13 residues. V shed 0 bases and J 11 bases; nucleotides not matched to a gene: 5. Germline CDR1 and CDR2: MNHNS and SASEGT. As to this clonotype: The antigen is undetermined.

General study points: At the one-year point after transplant, T-cell counts and TCRbeta diversity were found to come mostly from T cells that had been newly produced. Surviving recipient T cells and thymic progenitors produced the high day-60 TCRbeta diversity seen in some patients. There were reportedly several hundred expanded graft clones from which alpha-beta T cells came about two months after transplant.

Researchers prepared the TCRbeta library using unique molecular identifiers, the study reports. TCRdb reprocessed the PCR reads via MiXCR and lists one record per CDR3 protein. The repertoire holds about 420,000 distinct CDR3 sequences, 15% to 20% seen once, with 25% to 30% in the top ten. Sample: PBMCs, mostly from graft donor cells, taken 360 days after TCRalphabeta/CD19-depleted stem cell transplant. The TCR was taken from a boy under three years old who had a stem cell transplant for Wiskott-Aldrich syndrome, so the T cells may come from the graft donor. This chain connects TRBV6-1 to TRBJ1-1; 8 nucleotides line up with TRBD1. The CDR3 nucleotides read TGTGCCAGCAGTGAAGCAGGACAGGGACTCGCTTTCTTT. Translation: CASSEAGQGLAFF.